The 10 T cell receptor beta chains listed next were all sequenced from one sample in a study of neurological immune-mediated disorders (dated by TCRdb to the late 2010s). Libraries were made using 5' RACE. For sequencing, an Illumina HiSeq 2500 was employed. In-frame beta chains were kept once TCRdb had trimmed the public reads at Q25 with fastp and called clones with MiXCR. Each CDR3 protein gets just one entry, which takes the most common genes and DNA from the rows behind it. The sample includes 25,000 to 35,000 distinct CDR3 sequences, with 1.5% observed a single time. Around 9.2% of the sample goes to the ten largest clones. Sequenced input: PBMCs. These receptors were collected from a woman aged 25 to 39 with multiple sclerosis.

Relative to its sample, this clonotype is medium-sized (0.01 to 0.1%). This rearrangement joins TRBV5-1 to TRBJ1-6, with 10 nucleotides matching TRBD1. CDR1 and CDR2 from the germline V gene are SGHRS and YFSETQ. With 5 bases clipped from V and 7 bases from J, the junction kept 9 bases outside the gene matches. The CDR3 is made up of 16 amino acids. The CDR3: CASRATPGQGNSPLHF. CDR3 coding DNA: TGCGCCAGCAGAGCTACCCCGGGACAGGGGAATTCACCCCTCCACTTT.

This clonotype was seen many times. J is TRBJ1-4 and V is TRBV7-9; possible D gene TRBD1, 5 bases. CDR3 length: 15 residues. V lost 1 base, J lost 3 bases, and 9 bases lay in between. Germline loops: CDR1 SEHNR, CDR2 FQNEAQ (reference sequence). CDR3 coding DNA: TGTGCCAGCAGCTTAGTGGGGCCGGCTAATGAAAAACTGTTTTTT. Amino acid sequence: CASSLVGPANEKLFF.

Ten or more counts support this clonotype. The chain links TRBV3-1 to TRBJ1-2, with a weak D call TRBD1 (6 bases). Germline V lookup: CDR1 LGHDT, CDR2 YNNKEL (reference sequence). Trimming took 4 bases from V and 4 from J, leaving 13 bases between them. CDR3 length equals 14 residues. The CDR3: CASSPWSGAYGYTF. The CDR3, as DNA: TGTGCCAGCAGCCCCTGGTCAGGGGCCTATGGCTACACCTTC.

The table lists this clonotype with many counts. The rearrangement uses TRBV7-9 and TRBJ2-3; D is unresolved. Per germline, CDR1 SEHNR and CDR2 FQNEAQ (reference sequence). The V gene lost 1 base and the J gene lost 8 bases, with 13 bases spanning the gap. This CDR3 is 14 amino acids long. The CDR3: CASSLVDPSGTQYF. The CDR3 region has the DNA TGTGCCAGCAGCTTAGTGGACCCGAGTGGTACGCAGTATTTT.

This clonotype was counted at least ten times. The DNA of the CDR3 is TGCGCCAGCAGCTTCGAGCGGGGTCTTGGCGGGGAGCTGTTTTTT. Translated: CASSFERGLGGELFF. The chain has TRBV5-1 and TRBJ2-2; 7 bases line up with TRBD2. This CDR3 contains 15 residues. V shed 2 bases and J 7 bases; nucleotides not matched to a gene: 8. Germline V gives CDR1 SGHRS, CDR2 YFSETQ. The full variable domain, with the rest looked up from reference TRBV5-1 and TRBJ2-2, is KAGVTQTPRYLIKTRGQQVTLSCSPISGHRSVSWYQQTPGQGLQFLFEYFSETQRNKGNFPGRFSGRQFSNSRSEMNVSTLELGDSALYLCASSFERGLGGELFFGEGSRLTVL.

This clonotype was seen repeatedly, ten times or more. This chain uses TRBV3-1 with TRBJ2-3; 7 bases agree with TRBD2. The CDR3 runs 15 residues. V was pared by 4 bases and J by 0 bases, with 4 bases of the junction left unmatched. Germline CDR1 LGHDT, CDR2 YNNKEL (reference sequence). The CDR3 loop reads CASSPRTSSTDTQYF. The DNA for the CDR3 is TGTGCCAGCAGCCCCCGGACTAGTAGCACAGATACGCAGTATTTT.

This clonotype has a count of ten or more. The V and J genes are TRBV18 and TRBJ1-3; D is uncertain. This CDR3 has 17 amino acids. Per the germline V gene, CDR1 is KGHSH and CDR2 is LQKENI. Trimming took 3 bases from V and 1 from J, leaving 16 bases between them. CDR3 loop: CASSPQKTGLSGNTIYF. DNA of the CDR3: TGTGCCAGCTCACCCCAGAAGACGGGTTTATCTGGAAACACCATATATTTT.

This clonotype was counted ten times or more. This rearrangement joins TRBV11-3 to TRBJ1-5, with a weak D call TRBD1 (5 bases). V was trimmed by 4 bases and J by 6 bases, leaving 7 bases between them. The CDR3 is made up of 12 amino acids. Germline V gene sequence: CDR1 SGHNT, CDR2 YENEEA. The CDR3 nucleotides read TGTGCCAGCAGCTGGGGGAGTCAGCCCCAGCATTTT. Its protein is CASSWGSQPQHF.

Many counts were recorded for this clonotype. The V and J genes are TRBV28 and TRBJ1-1, with TRBD1 matching over 7 bases. Trimming took 7 bases from V and 3 from J; bases not matched to a gene: 11. The CDR3 is 15 amino acids. Germline-derived CDR1 and CDR2 are MDHEN and SYDVKM. CDR3 coding DNA: TGTGCCAGCACCCAACAGGGGACGACTCACACTGAAGCTTTCTTT. This sequence encodes CASTQQGTTHTEAFF.

This clonotype was observed many times. V and J are TRBV10-3 and TRBJ1-1, with a possible D match to TRBD1 (6 bases). V dropped 3 bases and J dropped 0 bases, with 11 bases sitting between them. The CDR3 runs 15 residues. The germline gives CDR1 ENHRY, CDR2 SYGVKD. CDR3 amino acids: CAISDPGTMNTEAFF. CDR3 bases: TGTGCCATCAGTGACCCCGGGACAATGAACACTGAAGCTTTCTTT.